The 16 T cell receptor beta chains listed next were all sequenced from one sample in a study of cytomegalovirus exposure and HLA in healthy donors. The repertoire was sequenced with immunoSEQ multiplex PCR; TCRdb's copy has only in-frame clones and lacks some. The table includes under 400,000 clones, roughly 90% detected once. Sequencing was performed on PBMCs. These receptors came from a man aged 30 to 45 in good health and CMV-seronegative.

The chain combines TRBV6-5 with TRBJ1-1; TRBD1 matches 7 bases. The CDR3 runs 13 residues. J gave up 6 bases and V 1 base, and 2 bases lay outside the gene matches. CDR1 and CDR2 from the germline V gene are MNHEY and SVGAGI. CDR3 region: CASSYWGQSEAFF. CDR3 nucleotide sequence: TGTGCCAGCAGTTACTGGGGACAGTCTGAAGCTTTCTTT.

The chain joins TRBV5-4 to TRBJ1-2; TRBD1 aligns across 8 bases. Germline CDR1 and CDR2: SGHNT and YYREEE (reference sequence). This CDR3 comprises 16 residues. V was pared by 5 bases and J by 4 bases, with 13 bases of the junction left unmatched. The CDR3 spells CASSLLDRAYLYGYTF. In DNA, the CDR3 is TGTGCCAGCAGTTTGTTGGACAGGGCATACCTCTATGGCTACACCTTC. Full variable domain (missing parts from reference TRBV5-4 and TRBJ1-2): ETGVTQSPTHLIKTRGQQVTLRCSSQSGHNTVSWYQQALGQGPQFIFQYYREEENGRGNFPPRFSGLQFPNYSSELNVNALELDDSALYLCASSLLDRAYLYGYTFGSGTRLTVV.

The chain employs TRBV2 and TRBJ1-3; D perhaps matches TRBD1 (5 bases). CDR1 is SNHLY, CDR2 FYNNEI, per germline. V shed 5 bases and J shed 0 bases, with 8 bases lying between them. The CDR3 is 14 amino acids. The CDR3 nucleotides are TGTGCCAGCAGTCCGACAGACTCTGGAAACACCATATATTTT. It translates to CASSPTDSGNTIYF.

This chain uses TRBV6-4 with TRBJ1-6, with 10 positions matching TRBD1. The V gene end was trimmed by 6 bases and the J gene end by 5 bases; junction bases not matched to a gene: 1. Per germline, CDR1 MRHNA and CDR2 SNTAGT. The length of the CDR3 is 14 residues. In DNA form, the CDR3 reads TGTGCCAGCAGGGGGACAGGGGATAATTCACCCCTCCACTTT. The encoded protein is CASRGTGDNSPLHF.

The chain has TRBV9 and TRBJ1-3; no reliable D call. The germline V and J ends were trimmed by 0 bases and 2 bases, with 6 bases remaining between them. The CDR3 length is 14 residues. The germline V gene has CDR1 SGDLS and CDR2 YYNGEE. The CDR3 protein is CASSVVVTGNTIYF. The CDR3 region has the DNA TGTGCCAGCAGCGTAGTAGTAACTGGAAACACCATATATTTT. The full variable domain, rest sourced from reference TRBV9 and TRBJ1-3, is DSGVTQTPKHLITATGQRVTLRCSPRSGDLSVYWYQQSLDQGLQFLIQYYNGEERAKGNILERFSAQQFPDLHSELNLSSLELGDSALYFCASSVVVTGNTIYFGEGSWLTVV.

The J gene is TRBJ2-7, the V gene TRBV5-1, with a possible D match to TRBD1 (6 bases). Trimming left V 0 bases short and J 4 bases short, with 11 bases between. The germline V gene has CDR1 SGHRS and CDR2 YFSETQ. The CDR3 length is 14 residues. This CDR3 is CASSLVVGAYEQYF. CDR3 in DNA: TGCGCCAGCAGCTTGGTGGTGGGGGCTTACGAGCAGTACTTC.

The rearrangement links TRBV10-3 to TRBJ2-3; D is uncertain. The CDR3 length is 12 residues. Trimming left V 11 bases short and J 5 bases short, with 14 bases between. The germline V gene encodes CDR1 ENHRY and CDR2 SYGVKD. CDR3 region: CASSRQKDTQYF. Written as DNA, the CDR3 is TGTGCCTCCTCGAGGCAGAAAGATACGCAGTATTTT.

This clone was found once. The J gene is TRBJ2-5, the V gene TRBV6-5; 8 nucleotides line up with TRBD2. Germline V gene data show CDR1 as MNHEY and CDR2 as SVGAGI. The CDR3 runs to 16 residues. Unmatched junction bases numbered 9, after V lost 1 base and J lost 5 bases. CDR3: CASSYYPIAGKETQYF. Written as DNA, the CDR3 is TGTGCCAGCAGTTACTACCCAATAGCGGGGAAGGAGACCCAGTACTTC.

The chain couples TRBV6-6 to TRBJ2-7; D call uncertain. The CDR3 loop spans 13 amino acids. Germline V gene sequence: CDR1 MNHNY, CDR2 SVGAGI (reference sequence). V lost 0 bases and J lost 7, with 10 bases in between. Written as DNA, the CDR3 is TGTGCCAGCAGTTACTCGCTCAGTTCGGAGCAGTACTTC. It specifies CASSYSLSSEQYF.

This chain links TRBV6-6 with TRBJ2-2; 9 bases align to TRBD2. V gave up 7 bases and J gave up 1 base; unmatched junction bases: 4. This CDR3 is 15 amino acids long. From germline, CDR1 is MNHNY and CDR2 SVGAGI (reference sequence). As DNA, the CDR3 is TGTGCCAGCAATCTACTAGCGGGGAACACCGGGGAGCTGTTTTTT. This gives the protein CASNLLAGNTGELFF.

The rearrangement joins TRBV7-9 to TRBJ1-2; D is unresolved. The length of the CDR3 is 13 residues. With 1 base removed from V and 4 bases from J, the gap between germline ends came to 7 bases. CDR1 is SEHNR, CDR2 FQNEAQ, per germline (reference sequence). The CDR3: CASSLERGYGYTF. CDR3 bases: TGTGCCAGCAGCTTAGAGCGAGGCTATGGCTACACCTTC.

V is TRBV30 and J is TRBJ2-7; D is unresolved. The ends were cut back, 3 bases at V and 3 bases at J, with 9 bases in the middle. This CDR3 is built from 12 residues. The germline V gene has CDR1 GTSNPN and CDR2 SVGIG (reference sequence). The CDR3 is CAWRGPLYEQYF. CDR3 DNA: TGTGCCTGGAGGGGCCCTCTCTACGAGCAGTACTTC. The variable domain in full, completed from reference TRBV30 and TRBJ2-7, reads SQTIHQWPATLVQPVGSPLSLECTVEGTSNPNLYWYRQAAGRGLQLLFYSVGIGQISSEVPQNLSASRPQDRQFILSSKKLLLSDSGFYLCAWRGPLYEQYFGPGTRLTVT.

J is TRBJ2-5 and V is TRBV7-9; 7 bases line up with TRBD1. With V trimmed by 1 base and J by 1 base, 3 bases remained unmatched. Germline values: CDR1 SEHNR, CDR2 FQNEAQ (reference sequence). The CDR3 sequence is 15 residues long. DNA for the CDR3: TGTGCCAGCAGCTTAGTCGGGACAGCCCAAGAGACCCAGTACTTC. Its translation: CASSLVGTAQETQYF.

The chain recombines TRBV6-5 with TRBJ1-2; perhaps TRBD1 as D (5 bases). This CDR3 spans 14 amino acids. Germline values: CDR1 MNHEY, CDR2 SVGAGI. V was trimmed by 7 bases and J by 3 bases, leaving 15 bases between them. The CDR3 protein is CASTLLAGHYGYTF. The CDR3 bases are TGTGCCAGCACCCTACTTGCAGGGCACTATGGCTACACCTTC.

The chain has TRBV6-6 and TRBJ2-2; D is ambiguous. CDR1 is MNHNY, CDR2 SVGAGI, per germline (reference sequence). V gave up 7 bases and J gave up 7 bases, with 7 bases separating them. This CDR3 is built from 11 residues. The CDR3 reads CASTDIGELFF. CDR3 nucleotides: TGTGCCAGCACCGACATCGGGGAGCTGTTTTTT.

The rearrangement links TRBV9 to TRBJ1-1, with 9 bases that match TRBD1. CDR3 length: 15 amino acids. Germline CDR1 and CDR2: SGDLS and YYNGEE. The V gene end was trimmed by 2 bases and the J gene end by 4 bases; junction bases not matched to a gene: 6. This CDR3 is CASSVTGGWGTEAFF. The CDR3 DNA follows: TGTGCCAGCAGCGTTACAGGGGGCTGGGGCACTGAAGCTTTCTTT.